This T cell receptor (beta chain) was sequenced for a study of blood T cells in healthy people across ages. Study-level findings and limits: The unsorted PBMCs prevented any conclusive comparison of naive versus antigen-experienced cells.

With a J-beta primer mix and a sample-barcoded 5' primer, a second PCR ran roughly 6 to 11 cycles. TCRdb processed the 5' RACE reads anew with MiXCR; each CDR3 protein has one entry. The table shows approximately 800,000 distinct CDR3 sequences, with approximately 55% occurring only once. Of note for this clonotype: Its cognate antigen is unknown.

Germline values: CDR1 SQVTM, CDR2 ANQGSEA. This CDR3 spans 15 amino acids. Trimming at V came to 4 bases and at J to 4 bases, leaving 10 bases not matched to a gene. V is TRBV29-1 and J is TRBJ2-4, with 7 bases fitting TRBD2. The specimen was blood. The source is an elderly man in good health. The CDR3 region has the DNA TGCAGCGTTGGGGTCAGGGAGGGCCTTAAAAACATTCAGTACTTC. Translating gives CSVGVREGLKNIQYF.